The 14 T cell receptor beta chains below were found in one sample sequenced in a study of breast tumors, draining lymph nodes, adjacent tissues. TCRdb reprocessed the multiplex PCR reads via MiXCR and lists one record per CDR3 protein. The sample carries about 200,000 distinct CDR3 sequences, 30% to 35% recorded once. The lymph nodes were axillary draining lymph nodes from breast cancer patients. Sequencing was carried out using axillary lymph node tissue. These TCRs come from a female donor with breast cancer. Some clones in this sample may be carry-over from other donors' samples.

To note about this clonotype: A much larger clone sits a single nucleotide away, making a read error possible. The chain carries TRBV7-6 and TRBJ2-5; TRBD2 aligns across 8 bases. In germline, CDR1 is SGHVS, CDR2 FNYEAQ. CDR3 length: 15 amino acids. The chain's CDR3 is CASSLATSGQETQHF. In nucleotides, the CDR3 is TGTGCCAGCAGCTTAGCCACTAGCGGACAAGAGACCCAGCACTTC. Based on the CDR3 plus reference TRBV7-6 and TRBJ2-5, the full variable domain is GAGVSQSPRYKVTKRGQDVALRCDPISGHVSLYWYRQALGQGPEFLTYFNYEAQQDKSGLPNDRFSAERPEGSISTLTIQRTEQRDSAMYRCASSLATSGQETQHFGPGTRLLVL.

In this sample, this clonotype turned up a few times. The chain has TRBV27 and TRBJ2-1; 9 bases match TRBD2. The junction had 13 bases not matched to a gene; V was cut back by 6 bases and J by 7 bases. Germline assignment: CDR1 MNHEY and CDR2 SMNVEV (reference sequence). The CDR3 is 16 amino acids. Here the CDR3 reads CASRTPAGGGINEQFF. The DNA of the CDR3 is TGTGCCAGCAGAACCCCAGCGGGAGGTGGGATTAATGAGCAGTTCTTC.

This clonotype has at least ten counts. This chain links TRBV4-1 with TRBJ1-6, with 11 bases aligning to TRBD1. This CDR3 is built from 15 residues. V lost 3 bases to trimming and J lost 9 bases; unmatched junction nucleotides: 4. Germline CDR1 MGHRA, CDR2 YSYEKL. Here the CDR3 reads CASSHAGTGGSPLHF. CDR3 DNA: TGCGCCAGCAGCCACGCCGGGACAGGGGGTTCACCCCTCCACTTT.

Notes on this clonotype: This may be a read error, as it is one base from a much larger clone. The chain is built from TRBV6-6 and TRBJ2-2; the D gene is possibly TRBD2 (6 bases). The germline V gene encodes CDR1 MNHNY and CDR2 SVGAGI (reference sequence). Trimming took off 5 bases at V and 4 bases at J, with 20 bases between the two ends. There are 17 residues in the CDR3. CDR3 coding DNA: TGTGCCAGCAGTACCCTCGGCGTAGCGGCGAGCACCGGGGAGCTGTTTTTT. Its protein product is CASSTLGVAASTGELFF.

J is TRBJ2-5 and V is TRBV19; tentatively, D is TRBD1 (6 bases). CDR3 length equals 13 residues. Trimming stripped 6 bases from V and 4 bases from J, with 12 bases between. Germline loops: CDR1 LNHDA, CDR2 SQIVND (reference sequence). CDR3 DNA: TGTGCCAGTAGGCCAACAGGGAGAGAGACCCAGTACTTC. Protein: CASRPTGRETQYF.

Ten or more counts support this clonotype. The chain combines TRBV30 with TRBJ2-3; D possibly matches TRBD1 or TRBD2 (5 bases each). The CDR3 loop spans 15 amino acids. V lost 0 bases and J lost 0, with 10 bases in between. The germline gives CDR1 GTSNPN, CDR2 SVGIG (reference sequence). This CDR3 is CAWSVLGTSTDTQYF. In DNA form, the CDR3 reads TGTGCCTGGAGTGTACTGGGGACCAGCACAGATACGCAGTATTTT.

This clonotype was counted only a few times. The CDR3 loop reads CASSLLGDYGYTF. CDR3 DNA sequence: TGTGCCAGCAGCTTGCTAGGGGACTATGGCTACACCTTC. The V and J genes are TRBV5-4 and TRBJ1-2, with D possibly TRBD1 on 5 matching bases. Germline V gene data show CDR1 as SGHNT and CDR2 as YYREEE (reference sequence). V was pared by 1 base and J by 3 bases, with 7 bases between. CDR3 size: 13 residues.

This clonotype was detected many times. This chain joins TRBV7-3 and TRBJ2-3, with a weak D call TRBD1 (6 bases). Germline assignment: CDR1 SGHTA and CDR2 FQGTGA. The ends were cut back, 5 bases at V and 7 bases at J, with 19 bases in the middle. The CDR3 totals 15 residues. CDR3 protein: CASSPQATGFHTQYF. In DNA, the CDR3 is TGTGCCAGCAGCCCACAGGCGACAGGTTTTCATACGCAGTATTTT.

This clonotype occurred a few times. A much more abundant neighbour one base away suggests this may be a read error. The genes are TRBV7-8 and TRBJ1-2; D not resolved. Germline V gene lookup returns CDR1 SGHVS and CDR2 FQNEAQ. CDR3 length: 13 residues. Trimming took 3 bases from V and 4 from J, leaving 9 bases between them. For the CDR3, the DNA is TGTGCCAGCAGCTTTGGCAGCACCTATGGCTACACCTTC. It specifies CASSFGSTYGYTF.

This clonotype was seen at least ten times. The V and J genes are TRBV6-6 and TRBJ2-5; TRBD2 aligns across 9 bases. This CDR3 has 15 residues. The V segment lost 0 bases and the J segment 3 bases; nucleotides outside the gene matches: 2. Germline CDR1 and CDR2: MNHNY and SVGAGI (reference sequence). Here the CDR3 reads CASSYSLAGKETQYF. The CDR3 DNA is TGTGCCAGCAGTTACTCTCTAGCGGGGAAAGAGACCCAGTACTTC.

This clonotype has more than one count but fewer than ten. J is TRBJ1-6 and V is TRBV12-5; D remains ambiguous. V lost 3 bases, J lost 9 bases, and 12 bases lay in between. The CDR3 length is 14 residues. Germline V CDR1 and CDR2: LGHNT, FRNRAP. CDR3 sequence (DNA): TGTGCTAGTGGTTTAGAGGGTATAGGTTCACCCCTCCACTTT. Amino acids: CASGLEGIGSPLHF. Filled out from reference TRBV12-5 and TRBJ1-6, the complete variable domain reads DARVTQTPRHKVTEMGQEVTMRCQPILGHNTVFWYRQTMMQGLELLAYFRNRAPLDDSGMPKDRFSAEMPDATLATLKIQPSEPRDSAVYFCASGLEGIGSPLHFGNGTRLTVT.

Ten or more counts support this clonotype. J is TRBJ2-1 and V is TRBV7-9; 8 bases map to TRBD1. V lost 5 bases, J lost 4 bases, and 13 bases stayed unmatched. The CDR3 loop spans 17 amino acids. Germline V lookup: CDR1 SEHNR, CDR2 FQNEAQ (reference sequence). The CDR3 protein is CASSEGPQGEIYNEQFF. CDR3 DNA sequence: TGTGCCAGCAGCGAAGGGCCACAGGGGGAGATATACAATGAGCAGTTCTTC. The full variable domain, its missing parts supplied by reference TRBV7-9 and TRBJ2-1, is DTGVSQNPRHKITKRGQNVTFRCDPISEHNRLYWYRQTLGQGPEFLTYFQNEAQLEKSRLLSDRFSAERPKGSFSTLEIQRTEQGDSAMYLCASSEGPQGEIYNEQFFGPGTRLTVL.

In the case of this clonotype: A clone one base away is much larger, so this may be a read error. The conserved final phenylalanine or tryptophan is absent from the CDR3, which likely points to a read error. The chain uses TRBV7-2 and TRBJ2-5, with 8 bases identical to TRBD1. Per the germline V gene, CDR1 is SGHTA and CDR2 is FQGNSA. V was clipped by 5 bases and J by 2 bases; unmatched bases: 4. This CDR3 has 14 amino acids. The DNA of the CDR3 is TGTGCCAGCAGCCCTGGGACAGGACAAGAGACCCAGTACCTC. This gives the protein CASSPGTGQETQYL.

This clonotype was seen a handful of times. The rearrangement uses TRBV6-5 and TRBJ2-1, with 9 nucleotides matching TRBD2. The CDR3 sequence is 14 residues long. Germline values: CDR1 MNHEY, CDR2 SVGAGI. V was pared by 6 bases and J by 4 bases, with 4 bases of the junction left unmatched. CDR3 protein: CASRRTSEYNEQFF. Written as DNA, the CDR3 is TGTGCCAGCAGGAGGACTAGCGAGTACAATGAGCAGTTCTTC.